These T cell receptor beta chains were read from a single sample in a study of shared clonotypes between healthy human individuals. Sequenced by immunoSEQ multiplex PCR; TCRdb stores in-frame clones only, minus some. The sample carries about 2.4 million clones, around nine tenths recorded once. Sample: naive CD4+ T cells sorted from blood. Receptor source: a man aged 18 to 30 in good health. The CDR3 runs from the conserved cysteine through the conserved F or W. A D gene is named only where the DNA matches it firmly. Not every row has a clone size; where given, it reads once, few, many or a size class.

D gene,J gene,V gene,clone size,CDR3 protein,CDR3 DNA
TRBD2,TRBJ2-2,TRBV7-2,-,CASSLGPDGRGGELFF,TGTGCCAGCAGCTTAGGCCCCGACGGGAGGGGCGGGGAGCTGTTTTTT
TRBD1,TRBJ2-2,TRBV19,-,CASLGSGQRLPGELFF,TGTGCCAGTTTAGGCTCGGGACAGCGGCTCCCCGGGGAGCTGTTTTTT
TRBD2,TRBJ2-7,TRBV5-1,-,CASSVSGGGYEQYF,TGCGCCAGCAGCGTTAGCGGGGGTGGCTACGAGCAGTACTTC
-,TRBJ2-1,TRBV10-2,-,CASSDQYRVEQFF,TGCGCCAGCAGTGACCAGTACAGGGTTGAGCAGTTCTTC
-,TRBJ1-4,TRBV29-1,-,CSVAQGPNEKLFF,TGCAGCGTTGCCCAGGGACCTAATGAAAAACTGTTTTTT
TRBD1,TRBJ2-7,TRBV2,-,CASRGQGAHEQYF,TGTGCCAGCAGGGGACAGGGGGCCCACGAGCAGTACTTC
TRBD2,TRBJ2-5,TRBV9,-,CASSVDPAGGIQETQYF,TGTGCCAGCAGCGTAGATCCAGCGGGGGGAATCCAAGAGACCCAGTACTTC
TRBD1,TRBJ2-2,TRBV30,-,CAWGQGVGELFF,TGTGCCTGGGGACAGGGGGTTGGGGAGCTGTTTTTT
TRBD2,TRBJ2-7,TRBV13,-,CASSWRLAGETSEQYF,TGTGCCAGCAGCTGGCGTTTAGCGGGAGAGACGAGCGAGCAGTACTTC
TRBD1,TRBJ1-2,TRBV28,-,CASSLEQGAYYGYTF,TGTGCCAGCAGTTTAGAGCAGGGGGCATACTATGGCTACACCTTC
-,TRBJ2-5,TRBV7-9,-,CASSLSQVQETQYF,TGTGCCAGCAGCTTATCACAGGTCCAAGAGACCCAGTACTTC
TRBD1,TRBJ1-1,TRBV7-2,-,CASSPRTGALNTEAFF,TGTGCCAGCAGCCCCCGGACAGGGGCTCTGAACACTGAAGCTTTCTTT
-,TRBJ2-6,TRBV30,-,CAWRKEGVGSGANVLTF,TGTGCCTGGAGGAAAGAGGGAGTAGGATCTGGGGCCAACGTCCTGACTTTC
TRBD2,TRBJ2-3,TRBV30,-,CAWSGLAGYTDTQYF,TGTGCCTGGAGCGGACTAGCGGGATACACAGATACGCAGTATTTT
-,TRBJ1-1,TRBV6-1,-,CASTPGMNTEAFF,TGTGCCAGCACTCCGGGGATGAACACTGAAGCTTTCTTT
TRBD1,TRBJ1-6,TRBV28,-,CASRPGTGDSPLHF,TGTGCCAGCAGACCCGGGACAGGGGATTCACCCCTCCACTTT
TRBD2,TRBJ2-3,TRBV2,-,CASRGSGTSGRIATQYF,TGTGCCAGCAGGGGATCCGGGACTAGCGGGAGAATAGCGACGCAGTATTTT
-,TRBJ2-5,TRBV29-1,-,CSVEDTYQETQYF,TGCAGCGTTGAGGACACGTACCAAGAGACCCAGTACTTC
-,TRBJ1-6,TRBV5-1,-,CASSLEVGDNSPLHF,TGCGCCAGCAGCTTGGAGGTTGGCGATAATTCACCCCTCCACTTT
-,TRBJ2-7,TRBV6-6,-,CASSYYGSYEQYF,TGTGCCAGCAGTTACTATGGATCCTACGAGCAGTACTTC
TRBD1,TRBJ2-7,TRBV2,once,CASGRTGWRSYEQYF,TGTGCCAGCGGGAGGACAGGGTGGCGATCCTACGAGCAGTACTTC
-,TRBJ2-2,TRBV25-1,-,CASSDHNTGELFF,TGTGCCAGCAGTGATCATAACACCGGGGAGCTGTTTTTT
TRBD2,TRBJ2-3,TRBV2,-,CASSPRTSGGGDTQYF,TGTGCCAGCAGTCCTCGGACTAGCGGAGGAGGGGATACGCAGTATTTT
TRBD1,TRBJ1-5,TRBV5-1,-,CASSEGTGGLRQPQHF,TGCGCCAGCAGCGAAGGGACAGGGGGTCTCCGACAGCCCCAGCATTTT
-,TRBJ2-1,TRBV5-1,-,CASSLAGAGLNEQFF,TGCGCCAGCAGCTTGGCCGGCGCGGGACTCAATGAGCAGTTCTTC
-,TRBJ1-5,TRBV11-2,-,CASSQQGRGNQPQHF,TGTGCCAGCAGCCAACAGGGTCGGGGCAATCAGCCCCAGCATTTT
-,TRBJ2-3,TRBV28,-,CASSGRPLDTQYF,TGTGCCAGCAGTGGCCGCCCCCTGGATACGCAGTATTTT
-,TRBJ1-3,TRBV6-5,-,CASSYSPTGGNTIYF,TGTGCCAGCAGTTACTCCCCCACGGGTGGAAACACCATATATTTT
TRBD1,TRBJ1-1,TRBV28,few,CASSQQGTEAFF,TGTGCCAGCAGCCAACAGGGGACTGAAGCTTTCTTT
TRBD2,TRBJ2-3,TRBV28,-,CASSLIAGGTTDTQYF,TGTGCCAGCAGTTTAATAGCGGGGGGGACCACAGATACGCAGTATTTT
TRBD2,TRBJ2-1,TRBV2,-,CASSARTSGSMVEQFF,TGTGCCAGCAGTGCCAGGACTAGCGGGAGTATGGTTGAGCAGTTCTTC
-,TRBJ1-5,TRBV4-1,-,CASSQDLGGLEHF,TGCGCCAGCAGCCAAGATCTAGGAGGGTTGGAGCATTTT
TRBD2,TRBJ2-2,TRBV5-1,once,CASSFGSGDTGELFF,TGCGCCAGCAGCTTCGGGAGCGGGGACACCGGGGAGCTGTTTTTT
TRBD1,TRBJ1-1,TRBV6-5,few,CASSYSSGTGGREIF,TGTGCCAGCAGTTACTCGAGCGGGACAGGTGGAAGAGAGATCTTT
-,TRBJ2-7,TRBV7-9,-,CASRPTSGQPLEQYF,TGTGCCAGCAGACCAACTTCGGGACAACCCCTCGAGCAGTACTTC
TRBD2,TRBJ2-3,TRBV29-1,-,CSALAGATDTQYF,TGCAGCGCACTAGCGGGAGCCACAGATACGCAGTATTTT
-,TRBJ1-4,TRBV19,-,CATTIGIPHEKLFF,TGTGCCACTACAATCGGGATTCCGCATGAAAAACTGTTTTTT
-,TRBJ1-4,TRBV5-1,-,CASSLGRANEKLFF,TGCGCCAGCAGCTTGGGGCGGGCTAATGAAAAACTGTTTTTT
TRBD1,TRBJ1-4,TRBV28,-,CASKWTGGINEKLFF,TGTGCCAGCAAATGGACAGGGGGTATCAATGAAAAACTGTTTTTT
TRBD1,TRBJ1-4,TRBV7-9,-,CASSPDRGNEKLFF,TGTGCCAGCAGCCCGGACAGGGGTAATGAAAAACTGTTTTTT
TRBD1,TRBJ2-1,TRBV27,-,CASSFRDRDSNEQFF,TGTGCCAGCAGTTTCCGGGACAGGGACTCCAATGAGCAGTTCTTC
TRBD2,TRBJ2-5,TRBV7-2,-,CASSLVRKREEGETQYF,TGTGCCAGCAGCTTAGTACGAAAGCGGGAGGAGGGAGAGACCCAGTACTTC
TRBD2,TRBJ2-1,TRBV28,-,CASSFRLAGGFEQFF,TGTGCCAGCAGTTTTCGGCTAGCGGGGGGGTTCGAGCAGTTCTTC
-,TRBJ2-2,TRBV30,-,CAWRRTTQNTGELFF,TGTGCCTGGAGGCGGACTACGCAGAACACCGGGGAGCTGTTTTTT
TRBD1,TRBJ1-1,TRBV7-8,once,CASSPATGGTEAFF,TGTGCCAGCAGCCCCGCGACAGGGGGCACTGAAGCTTTCTTT
-,TRBJ1-6,TRBV19,-,CASSPLERGYNSPLHF,TGTGCCAGTAGTCCCCTAGAGCGGGGCTATAATTCACCCCTCCACTTT
TRBD1,TRBJ1-1,TRBV29-1,-,CSVGGQGALNTEAFF,TGCAGCGTTGGGGGGCAGGGGGCACTGAACACTGAAGCTTTCTTT
-,TRBJ2-4,TRBV5-6,-,CASSGAVAKNIQYF,TGTGCCAGCAGCGGCGCCGTAGCCAAAAACATTCAGTACTTC
TRBD1,TRBJ1-3,TRBV18,-,CASSRGTEGNTIYF,TGTGCCAGCTCGAGGGGGACAGAAGGAAACACCATATATTTT
-,TRBJ1-3,TRBV7-9,-,CASSLEGGPGNTIYF,TGTGCCAGCAGCTTAGAGGGGGGGCCTGGAAACACCATATATTTT
TRBD2,TRBJ2-7,TRBV4-2,-,CASSQEETSGTYEQYF,TGTGCCAGCAGCCAAGAGGAGACTAGCGGAACCTACGAGCAGTACTTC
TRBD1,TRBJ1-4,TRBV5-1,-,CASSWDRGGEKLFF,TGCGCCAGCAGCTGGGACAGGGGAGGGGAAAAACTGTTTTTT